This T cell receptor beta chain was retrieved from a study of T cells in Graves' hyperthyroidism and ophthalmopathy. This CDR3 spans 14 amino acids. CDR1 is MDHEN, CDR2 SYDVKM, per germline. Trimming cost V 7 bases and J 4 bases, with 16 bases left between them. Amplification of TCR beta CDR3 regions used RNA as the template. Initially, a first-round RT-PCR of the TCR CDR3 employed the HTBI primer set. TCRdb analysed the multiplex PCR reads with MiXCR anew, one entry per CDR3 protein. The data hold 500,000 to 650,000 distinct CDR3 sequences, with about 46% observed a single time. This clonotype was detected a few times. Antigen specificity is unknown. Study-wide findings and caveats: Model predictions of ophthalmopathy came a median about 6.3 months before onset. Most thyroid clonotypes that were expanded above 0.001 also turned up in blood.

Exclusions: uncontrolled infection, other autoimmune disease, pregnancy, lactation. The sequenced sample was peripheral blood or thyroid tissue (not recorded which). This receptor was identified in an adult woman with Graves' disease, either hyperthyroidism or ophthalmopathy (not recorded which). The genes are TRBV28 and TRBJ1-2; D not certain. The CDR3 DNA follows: TGTGCCAGCACATTCTCCGGGGAGGGCTATGGCTACACCTTC. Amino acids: CASTFSGEGYGYTF.